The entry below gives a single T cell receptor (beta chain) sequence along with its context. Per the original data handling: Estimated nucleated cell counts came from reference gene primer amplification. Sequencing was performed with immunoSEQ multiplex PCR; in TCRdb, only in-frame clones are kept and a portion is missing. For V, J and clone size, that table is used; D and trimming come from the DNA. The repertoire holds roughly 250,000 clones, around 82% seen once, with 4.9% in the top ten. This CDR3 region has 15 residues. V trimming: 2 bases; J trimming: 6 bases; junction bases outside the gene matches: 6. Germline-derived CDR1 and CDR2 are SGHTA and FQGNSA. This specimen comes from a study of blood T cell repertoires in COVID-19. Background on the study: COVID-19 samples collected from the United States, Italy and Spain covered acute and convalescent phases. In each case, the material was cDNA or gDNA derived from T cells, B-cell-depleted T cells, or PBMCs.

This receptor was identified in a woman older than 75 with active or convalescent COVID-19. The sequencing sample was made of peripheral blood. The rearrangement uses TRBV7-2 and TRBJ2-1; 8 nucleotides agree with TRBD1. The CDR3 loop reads CASSLLGQVVNEQFF. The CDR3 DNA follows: TGTGCCAGCAGCTTATTGGGACAGGTGGTCAATGAGCAGTTCTTC.